A single sample gave rise to the 21 T cell receptor beta chains below, sequenced in a study of blood T cells in healthy people across ages. A second about 6 to 11 cycle PCR used barcoded and J-beta primers. TCRdb fed the 5' RACE reads into MiXCR, producing one record per CDR3 protein. The sample includes 1.5 million to 2 million distinct CDR3 sequences, roughly 27% of them seen just once. The sample taken for sequencing was blood. The source of these receptors is a woman in her 30s in good health.

The rearrangement links TRBV11-2 to TRBJ1-2; TRBD1 is a possible D gene (5 bases). CDR1 is SGHAT, CDR2 FQNNGV, per germline. The ends were cut back, 3 bases at V and 3 bases at J, with 14 bases in the middle. CDR3 length: 15 residues. As DNA, the CDR3 is TGTGCCAGCAGCTTGGGGGTCGGGGCCCACTATGGCTACACCTTC. This encodes CASSLGVGAHYGYTF.

This clonotype has more than one count but fewer than ten. The chain couples TRBV20-1 to TRBJ2-2; possible D gene TRBD1, 6 bases. V was cut by 6 bases and J by 0 bases, with 14 bases left in between. Germline V gene data show CDR1 as DFQATT and CDR2 as SNEGSKA (reference sequence). The CDR3 is 15 amino acids. The CDR3 is CSAREQGSNTGELFF. CDR3 nucleotides: TGCAGTGCGCGAGAACAGGGATCGAACACCGGGGAGCTGTTTTTT.

The chain recombines TRBV7-9 with TRBJ2-1; 13 bases are shared with TRBD2. CDR1 is SEHNR, CDR2 FQNEAQ, per germline (reference sequence). After removal of 6 bases from V and 8 bases from J, the junction contained 4 bases not matched to a gene. This CDR3 has 14 amino acids. DNA for the CDR3: TGTGCCAGCAGTACTAGCGGGGGGGTCCATGAGCAGTTCTTC. It translates to CASSTSGGVHEQFF. The full variable domain, rest sourced from reference TRBV7-9 and TRBJ2-1, is DTGVSQNPRHKITKRGQNVTFRCDPISEHNRLYWYRQTLGQGPEFLTYFQNEAQLEKSRLLSDRFSAERPKGSFSTLEIQRTEQGDSAMYLCASSTSGGVHEQFFGPGTRLTVL.

This clonotype has ten or more counts. The chain joins TRBV29-1 to TRBJ2-5; D possibly corresponds to TRBD2 (6 bases). The V end lost 0 bases, the J end lost 5 bases, and 16 bases lay between the germline ends. The CDR3 loop spans 15 amino acids. Germline V gives CDR1 SQVTM, CDR2 ANQGSEA. The CDR3 sequence: CSVEDEEGPRETQYF. The CDR3 DNA is TGCAGCGTTGAAGATGAGGAGGGTCCGAGGGAGACCCAGTACTTC.

CDR3 amino acids: CASSGGQGVYGYTF. DNA of the CDR3: TGTGCCAGCAGCGGGGGACAGGGGGTCTATGGCTACACCTTC. The genes are TRBV7-8 and TRBJ1-2, with 11 bases that match TRBD1. Germline V lookup: CDR1 SGHVS, CDR2 FQNEAQ. V lost 5 bases to trimming and J lost 4 bases; unmatched junction nucleotides: 3. This CDR3 is built from 14 residues.

The chain recombines TRBV2 with TRBJ2-4, with TRBD1 matching over 7 bases. The CDR3 runs to 15 residues. The V gene's germline CDR1 is SNHLY and CDR2 FYNNEI. After removal of 8 bases from V and 1 base from J, the junction contained 8 bases not matched to a gene. CDR3 nucleotide sequence: TGTGCCAGCTCCTTGGAACAGGGGGCCAAAAACATTCAGTACTTC. Amino acids: CASSLEQGAKNIQYF.

The genes are TRBV6-6 and TRBJ2-7, with TRBD1 matching 10 bases. Germline V lookup: CDR1 MNHNY, CDR2 SVGAGI (reference sequence). With 6 bases clipped from V and 5 bases from J, the junction kept 7 bases outside the gene matches. The CDR3 has 14 amino acids. The CDR3, as DNA: TGTGCCAGCAGCCGACAGGGGGCTCGGAACGAGCAGTACTTC. The encoded protein is CASSRQGARNEQYF.

V gene TRBV12-3 or TRBV12-4 combines with J gene TRBJ2-1; a weak D match, TRBD1 (7 bases). The better agreement between TRBJ2-7 and the DNA end casts doubt on the J call. This CDR3 has 16 amino acids. The CDR3 DNA reads as TGTGCCAGCAGTTTAGGCGGGGACAGCTCCTACAATGAGCAGTACTTC. Amino acids: CASSLGGDSSYNEQYF.

Comments on this clonotype: A much larger clone lies one base from this, so it may be a read error. The chain carries TRBV11-2 and TRBJ2-1, with TRBD2 matching over 7 bases. The CDR3 length is 15 residues. From germline, CDR1 is SGHAT and CDR2 FQNNGV. V gave up 6 bases and J gave up 6 bases; unmatched junction bases: 11. The CDR3 protein is CASRNFAGAPNEQFF. As DNA, the CDR3 is TGTGCCAGCAGGAACTTCGCGGGAGCACCCAATGAGCAGTTCTTC.

Of note for this clonotype: A junction boundary mismatches the germline segment, possibly from a read error. The chain joins TRBV9 to TRBJ1-6; D unresolved. This CDR3 comprises 15 residues. Germline V gene sequence: CDR1 SGDLS, CDR2 YYNGEE. The CDR3: CASRVEDGLDSPLHF. The CDR3 DNA reads as TGTGCCAGCAGAGTAGAGGACGGATTGGATTCACCCCTCCACTTT. Full variable domain (remainder filled in from reference TRBV9 and TRBJ1-6): DSGVTQTPKHLITATGQRVTLRCSPRSGDLSVYWYQQSLDQGLQFLIQYYNGEERAKGNILERFSAQQFPDLHSELNLSSLELGDSALYFCASRVEDGLDSPLHFGNGTRLTVT.

This clonotype was counted between two and nine times. In nucleotides, the CDR3 is TGTGCCAGCAGCGTAGACAGGGTGATTTCCCGATATGGCTACACCTTC. It is translated as CASSVDRVISRYGYTF. This chain links TRBV9 with TRBJ1-2; a possible D gene is TRBD1 (6 bases). This CDR3 has 16 residues. Looked up from germline, CDR1 is SGDLS and CDR2 is YYNGEE. Between the trimmed V and J ends, which lost 0 bases and 5 bases, there was a span of 17 bases.

The chain couples TRBV28 to TRBJ2-3, with D possibly matching TRBD1 (5 bases). The CDR3 length is 13 residues. Germline CDR1 and CDR2: MDHEN and SYDVKM. Trimming took 8 bases from V and 0 from J, leaving 9 bases between them. In DNA form, the CDR3 reads TGTGCCAGCGGGGCGGACAGCACAGATACGCAGTATTTT. Protein sequence: CASGADSTDTQYF. Together with reference TRBV28 and TRBJ2-3, the CDR3 gives the full variable domain: DVKVTQSSRYLVKRTGEKVFLECVQDMDHENMFWYRQDPGLGLRLIYFSYDVKMKEKGDIPEGYSVSREKKERFSLILESASTNQTSMYLCASGADSTDTQYFGPGTRLTVL.

Concerning this clonotype itself: This may arise from a read error, as a much more abundant clone is one base away. The V gene is TRBV20-1, the J gene TRBJ1-5; possible D gene TRBD1, 5 bases. CDR1 DFQATT and CDR2 SNEGSKA come from the germline V gene (reference sequence). The CDR3 totals 15 residues. CDR3 in DNA: TGCAGTACTAGATCCGGGGGTCAGGACTCGAGGCCCCAGCATTTT. Its translation is CSTRSGGQDSRPQHF.

Many counts were recorded for this clonotype. The genes are TRBV6-6 and TRBJ2-7; 8 bases fit TRBD2. From germline, CDR1 is MNHNY and CDR2 SVGAGI (reference sequence). The CDR3 loop spans 14 amino acids. Trimming took 5 bases from V and 3 from J; bases not matched to a gene: 6. DNA of the CDR3: TGTGCCAGCAGTGCCGGGACTAGTCTCTACGAGCAGTACTTC. Translation: CASSAGTSLYEQYF.

The chain links TRBV20-1 to TRBJ1-2; a weak D match, TRBD1 (5 bases). This CDR3 has 13 amino acids. Germline V gene sequence: CDR1 DFQATT, CDR2 SNEGSKA (reference sequence). V lost 6 bases to trimming and J lost 4 bases, with 15 bases between them. This CDR3 is CSASGQGPYGYTF. CDR3 in DNA: TGCAGTGCATCCGGTCAGGGCCCCTATGGCTACACCTTC.

The chain has TRBV27 and TRBJ2-7; D possibly corresponds to TRBD1 (5 bases). Germline lookup yields CDR1 MNHEY and CDR2 SMNVEV (reference sequence). CDR3 length: 15 residues. V lost 5 bases and J lost 1, with 15 bases in between. The DNA of the CDR3 is TGTGCCAGCAGTCCGAGCCCCCAGGGTTCCTACGAGCAGTACTTC. Encoded protein: CASSPSPQGSYEQYF.

Many counts were recorded for this clonotype. J is TRBJ2-7 and V is TRBV2; 8 nucleotides line up with TRBD1. Germline CDR1 and CDR2: SNHLY and FYNNEI. The V gene end was trimmed by 11 bases and the J gene end by 2 bases; junction bases not matched to a gene: 2. The CDR3 is 11 residues long. The DNA of the CDR3 is TGTGCCGGACAGGGAGCCTACGAGCAGTACTTC. Protein product: CAGQGAYEQYF. Using reference TRBV2 and TRBJ2-7 for the parts outside the CDR3, the full variable domain is EPEVTQTPSHQVTQMGQEVILRCVPISNHLYFYWYRQILGQKVEFLVSFYNNEISEKSEIFDDQFSVERPDGSNFTLKIRSTKLEDSAMYFCAGQGAYEQYFGPGTRLTVT.

Ten or more counts support this clonotype. V usage is TRBV6-6 and J usage is TRBJ2-5, with TRBD1 matching 11 bases. The V segment lost 5 bases and the J segment 4 bases; nucleotides outside the gene matches: 9. The CDR3 is 16 residues long. CDR1 and CDR2 from the germline V gene are MNHNY and SVGAGI (reference sequence). CDR3 nucleotide sequence: TGTGCCAGCAGTAAAGGCGGACAGGGGGCGGGAGAGACCCAGTACTTC. This gives the protein CASSKGGQGAGETQYF.

The chain carries TRBV10-3 and TRBJ2-3; D is unclear. V was pared by 8 bases and J by 0 bases, with 12 bases between. Germline assignment: CDR1 ENHRY and CDR2 SYGVKD. The CDR3 covers 14 residues. CDR3: CAISAQTSTDTQYF. CDR3 DNA: TGTGCCATCTCTGCCCAAACTAGCACAGATACGCAGTATTTT.

This clonotype was counted many times. The chain carries TRBV18 and TRBJ2-1; a possible D gene is TRBD1 (5 bases). V was pared by 3 bases and J by 3 bases, with 9 bases between. CDR1 is KGHSH and CDR2 is LQKENI in the germline V gene. The CDR3 has 14 residues. The CDR3: CASSPGRSYNEQFF. The CDR3 bases are TGTGCCAGCTCACCGGGGCGGAGCTACAATGAGCAGTTCTTC.

About this clonotype itself: A much bigger clone sits one base away, suggesting this may be a read error. The chain uses TRBV21-1 and TRBJ2-6; the table's D gene call, TRBD1, was not cross checked with the DNA. TRBV21-1 is recorded as a pseudogene. The CDR3 loop spans 18 amino acids. In nucleotides, the CDR3 is TGTGCCAGCAGCAAAGAGGGGACAGGGGGCTCTGGGGCCAACGTCCTGACTTTC. The encoded protein is CASSKEGTGGSGANVLTF.